This TCR beta chain originates from a study of cytomegalovirus exposure and HLA in healthy donors. The data were produced by immunoSEQ multiplex PCR, yet TCRdb's version contains in-frame clones alone and is incomplete. Among 170,000 or so clones listed, more than 65% were seen once. Sequencing was performed on PBMCs. This receptor was obtained from a woman younger than 30 in good health and CMV-seropositive.

The CDR3 sequence: CASSNDRNTEAFF. CDR3 sequence (DNA): TGTGCCAGCAGCAACGACAGGAACACTGAAGCTTTCTTT. The chain employs TRBV9 and TRBJ1-1; D may be TRBD1 (5 bases). The CDR3 extends over 13 amino acids. Trimming took 4 bases from V and 1 from J, leaving 8 bases between them. The germline gives CDR1 SGDLS, CDR2 YYNGEE.